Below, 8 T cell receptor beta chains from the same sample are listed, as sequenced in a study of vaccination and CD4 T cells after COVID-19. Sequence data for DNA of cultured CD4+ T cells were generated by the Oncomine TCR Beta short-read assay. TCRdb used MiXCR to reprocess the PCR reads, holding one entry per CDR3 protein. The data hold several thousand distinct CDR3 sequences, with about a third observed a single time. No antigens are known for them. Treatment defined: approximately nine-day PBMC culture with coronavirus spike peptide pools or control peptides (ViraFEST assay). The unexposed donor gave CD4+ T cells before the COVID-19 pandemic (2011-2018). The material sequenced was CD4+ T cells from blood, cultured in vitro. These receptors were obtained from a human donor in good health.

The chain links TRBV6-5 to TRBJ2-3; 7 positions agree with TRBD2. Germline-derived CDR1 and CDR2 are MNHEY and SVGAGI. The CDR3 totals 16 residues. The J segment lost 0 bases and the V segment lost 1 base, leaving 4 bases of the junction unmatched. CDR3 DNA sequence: TGTGCCAGCAGTTACTTCGGGGGGACTAGCACAGATACGCAGTATTTT. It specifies CASSYFGGTSTDTQYF.

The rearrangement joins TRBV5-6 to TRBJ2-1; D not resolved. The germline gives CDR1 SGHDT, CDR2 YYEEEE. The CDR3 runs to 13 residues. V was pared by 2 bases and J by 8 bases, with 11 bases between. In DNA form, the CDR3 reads TGTGCCAGCAGCTTACCAGTCGTCCATGAGCAGTTCTTC. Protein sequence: CASSLPVVHEQFF.

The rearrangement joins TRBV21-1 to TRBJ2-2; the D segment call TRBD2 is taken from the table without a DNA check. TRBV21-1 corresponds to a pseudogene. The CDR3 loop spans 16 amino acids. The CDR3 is CASSKLAGTNTGELFF. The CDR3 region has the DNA TGTGCCAGCAGCAAACTAGCGGGAACGAACACCGGGGAGCTGTTTTTT.

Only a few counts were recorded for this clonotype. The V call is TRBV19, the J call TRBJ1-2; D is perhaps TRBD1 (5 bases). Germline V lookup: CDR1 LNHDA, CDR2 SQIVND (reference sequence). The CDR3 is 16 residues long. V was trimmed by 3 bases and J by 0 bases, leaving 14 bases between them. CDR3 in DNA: TGTGCCAGTAGTATGGGACTGTTCCCCACTAACTATGGCTACACCTTC. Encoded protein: CASSMGLFPTNYGYTF.

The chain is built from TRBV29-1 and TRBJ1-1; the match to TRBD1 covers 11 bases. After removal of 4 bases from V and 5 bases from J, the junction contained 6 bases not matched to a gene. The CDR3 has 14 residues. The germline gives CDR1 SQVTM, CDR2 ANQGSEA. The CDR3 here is CSVGGQGAGTEAFF. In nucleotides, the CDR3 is TGCAGCGTTGGAGGACAGGGGGCTGGGACTGAAGCTTTCTTT.

As DNA, the CDR3 is TGCAGTGCTAGAAAACAGGGGGCCATACAGAGTTATGGCTACACCTTC. This translates into CSARKQGAIQSYGYTF. V is TRBV20-1 and J is TRBJ1-2; TRBD1 matches at 9 bases. The CDR3 totals 16 residues. The V and J ends lost 2 bases and 5 bases, in that order; junction bases with no gene match: 12. Germline V CDR1 and CDR2: DFQATT, SNEGSKA (reference sequence).

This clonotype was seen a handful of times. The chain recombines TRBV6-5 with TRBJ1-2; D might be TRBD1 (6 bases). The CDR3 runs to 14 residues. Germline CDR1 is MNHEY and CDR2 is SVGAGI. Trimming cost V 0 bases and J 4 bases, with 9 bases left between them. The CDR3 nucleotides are TGTGCCAGCAGTTACTCGACACAGGGCTATGGCTACACCTTC. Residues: CASSYSTQGYGYTF.

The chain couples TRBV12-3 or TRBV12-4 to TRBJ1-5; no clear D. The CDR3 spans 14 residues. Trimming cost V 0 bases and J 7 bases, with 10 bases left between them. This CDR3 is CASSLALAGQPQHF. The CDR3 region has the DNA TGTGCCAGCAGTTTAGCGCTTGCTGGACAGCCCCAGCATTTT.